This entry concerns a single T cell receptor (beta chain). The data were taken from a study of blood T cell repertoires in COVID-19. About the research overall: Spain, Italy and the United States supplied samples that represented acute and convalescent COVID-19. From T cells, B-cell-depleted T cells, or PBMCs came the material, which was cDNA or gDNA.

The CDR3 totals 13 residues. Germline V gene sequence: CDR1 SGHTS, CDR2 YDEGEE. Trimming removed 7 bases from V and 10 bases from J; junction bases left unmatched: 8. In the original analysis: Using reference gene primer amplification, nucleated cell counts were estimated. Sequenced by immunoSEQ multiplex PCR; TCRdb stores in-frame clones only, minus some. D and trimming were read from the DNA, whereas the V and J calls and clone size are those reported in that table. The table has about 94,000 clones, 80% seen once. Input material: peripheral blood. J is TRBJ1-6 and V is TRBV5-8; TRBD1 matches at 7 bases. The TCR sequence derives from a woman of 80 years or more with acute or convalescent COVID-19. CDR3 amino acids: CASSQGPGSPLHF. The CDR3 DNA sequence: TGTGCCAGCTCACAGGGGCCGGGATCACCCCTCCACTTT.